This note documents a single TCR beta chain sequence. Its antigen target is currently unknown. No qualities accompany the bases; no much larger clone lies one base away. This record comes from a study of cytomegalovirus exposure and HLA in healthy donors (dated by TCRdb to 2015 to 2018). For the wider study: An earlier analysis of several hundred of the donors reported about 300 Gb of sequence data and 95 million to 130 million unique TCR beta sequences obtained from 180 million or so T cells. Roughly 300 gigabases of sequencing data and 75 million to 85 million unique TCR sequences made up an early release that covered 500 to 700 HLA-typed donors. Among the roughly 380 genotyped donors, more than 70% belonged to the genetic ancestry cluster associated with self-reported Caucasian donors. The aim of the study was to test whether cataloging public T cell receptors could identify signatures of past pathogen exposure. Using immunosequencing, the study profiled T cell repertoires from roughly 650 subjects and related those repertoires to cytomegalovirus serostatus. Along with the approximately 700-subject first cohort, a separate validation cohort of 120 different subjects was used. High-throughput TCR immunosequencing, statistical association of individual TCRs with disease status, and machine learning were combined to predict cytomegalovirus infection status. A later analysis re-examined previously published TCR beta repertoires from more than 600 donors and added high-resolution HLA genotyping to investigate patterns of TCR occurrence. The later analysis used no new phenotypic data to find candidate immune exposures, relying instead on TCR beta sequences and their occurrence across donors. An earlier analysis of several hundred of the donors applied high-throughput TCR beta sequencing to assess whether each TCR beta V gene segment acted as functional or pseudogenic. Alongside the repertoire data, information on donor age, sex, ethnicity and CMV serostatus was compiled. A later genetic analysis took genome-wide SNP genotypes for about 55% of the 666 donors and used that subset as a discovery cohort. Every repertoire in the discovery cohort had been generated on one and the same sequencing platform. HLA typing covered class I and class II loci at four-digit resolution. The number of donors typed differed by locus, with about 629-640 for A, B, C, DRB1 and DQB1, more than 500 for DQA1, approximately 570 for DPA1, and approximately 470 for DPB1. A few DR-DQ haplotypes were treated as single units for association and clustering because of strong linkage in the cohort. Across around 400 genotyped donors of the cohort, an average of about 200,000 unique TCR beta nucleotide sequences per donor were sequenced, and roughly a sixth of those sequences were non-productive.

General conclusions and limits of the study: Roughly uniform sequencing depth across donors was assumed in presence/absence analyses, although this assumption may not hold. The only immune exposure information available for the cohort was CMV serostatus. Cytomegalovirus status was reported to be diagnosed by the classifier with high specificity and sensitivity in both the original and validation cohorts. It was suggested by the authors that the approach could potentially be generalized to other disease states and immunological phenotypes. In a later analysis, several top co-occurrence clusters were reported to appear linked to parvovirus B19, influenza, CMV and Epstein-Barr virus. An earlier analysis of around 500 of the donors showed that most TCR beta V segments appeared in productive rearrangements either about 87% or about 30% of the time, which broadly matched IMGT annotations. In a later genetic analysis, fewer N-insertions in productive TCRs were reported among donors in an Asian-associated ancestry cluster than the roughly 700-donor mean. An association between a missense DCLRE1C variant and V-gene and J-gene trimming of TCR beta chains was found in a later genetic analysis and replicated in an independent cohort. This cohort had only TCR beta chains sequenced, and the lack of alpha or paired-chain data limited which features could be detected. Linkage disequilibrium might explain the correlated functional status among segregating V segments, but an unknown experimental factor could not be excluded. According to a later analysis, TCR association rates differed among HLA loci, with DRB1 alleles showing the most associated TCRs and HLA-C alleles showing the fewest. Most TCR sequences were observed very rarely across donors, whereas some public TCRs were present in many individuals. Compared with equally common non-associated chains, HLA-associated TCR beta chains in a later analysis were more clonally expanded and had lower generation probabilities. Assigning TCR associations to individual alleles was difficult when HLA alleles, especially DR and DQ, strongly co-occurred. The study listed 150 to 200 TCR beta chains as associated with cytomegalovirus. In vitro tests confirmed that a few of the cytomegalovirus-associated TCR beta chains recognize cytomegalovirus antigens. The sequencing pipeline was judged likely to have produced a cluster of highly shared sequence variants as a technical artifact. A further reported finding was that TCR beta sequences accurately predicted the HLA-A and HLA-B alleles for most subjects in the first cohort. According to a later analysis, most CMV-associated TCR beta chains appeared to be HLA-restricted, and the HLA associations seemed to be driven largely by CMV exposure. Seventeen rarely observed V segments, including chromosome 9 orphons, were excluded from the earlier analysis of several hundred of the donors because counts were too low. A later analysis associated 17,000 or so TCR beta sequences with specific HLA alleles at a false discovery rate of 0.05. Because HLA typing was missing for some donors at each locus, association tests included only the typed subset.

The cohort comprised hundreds of healthy bone marrow donors. At the time of sampling, all cohort members were nominally healthy, though unrecorded immune exposures were likely present. The donor tested CMV seropositive and was one of the 289 seropositive cohort members. A peripheral blood sample was collected from each donor, and TCR beta sequencing was performed on peripheral blood mononuclear cells. Genomic DNA extraction from the blood cell samples was performed with the Qiagen DNeasy Blood Extraction Kit. The library was obtained by the immunoSEQ multiplex PCR assay. A mixture of 60 forward primers for TCR Vbeta segments and 13 reverse primers for TCR Jbeta segments was used in the multiplex PCR. The CDR3 region of rearranged TCR beta genes was amplified from genomic DNA by a multiplex PCR assay. On the Illumina HiSeq System, the amplified TCR beta libraries were sequenced as 87-base-pair reads. Turning to the authors' computational methods: Across the 666 repertoires, a later analysis counted 75 million to 90 million unique TCR beta chains, approximately 10 million of which were shared by at least two donors. Raw reads were error-corrected and collapsed into unique sequences with a nearest-neighbor algorithm that merged closely related sequences to remove PCR and sequencing errors. To assign V, D and J gene segments, CDR3 sequences were aligned to IMGT reference sequences. For a sequence to be retained, a match of at least six nucleotides was required to both a V gene segment and a J gene segment. A rearrangement counted as productive if the CDR3 had no stop codons and remained in frame with V and J, and every other rearrangement counted as non-productive. CDR3 was defined by IMGT convention, running from the second conserved V-encoded cysteine to the conserved J-encoded phenylalanine. The earlier analysis of 587 of the donors excluded sequences that lacked an unambiguous match to a single V gene segment. In an earlier analysis of 587 of the donors, V segments were called functional above 56.7% productive rearrangements and were called segregating when the between-donor standard deviation exceeded 5%. A statistical classification framework was built for diagnosing cytomegalovirus status from the catalog of TCR beta chain sequences. A later analysis assigned V and J genes by comparing TCR nucleotide sequences with IMGT/GENE-DB human TR gene sequences. In a later analysis, CDR3 sequences and most-parsimonious VDJ recombination scenarios were assigned using the TCRdist pipeline. In a later analysis, each TCR beta chain was defined by its CDR3 amino acid sequence together with its V-gene family, and reads lacking a unique V-gene family were excluded. To address suspected cross-contamination and a sequencing artifact, a later analysis removed roughly 640 highly shared, low-generation-probability nucleotide sequences. In a later analysis, a clonal expansion index was calculated for each public chain from normalized within-repertoire ranks of inferred template counts. In a later analysis, generation probabilities were computed with a VDJ recombination model fitted to out-of-frame rearrangements, and the resulting probabilities were checked against IGoR. In a later analysis, hypergeometric tests were used to score TCR-TCR, TCR-HLA and TCR-CMV co-occurrence, with a repertoire-size bias correction applied to TCR pairs. False discovery rates were estimated in a later analysis by permuting HLA or CMV assignments 20 times. In a later analysis, co-occurring TCRs were grouped using DBSCAN, and TCRdist sequence similarity was added for clustering within HLA-allele-positive subsets. Repertoires with fewer than 30,000 or more than 120,000 public chains were left out of co-occurrence clustering, as were about five repertoires with anomalous nucleotide sharing. As stored in TCRdb, this immuneACCESS dataset retains in-frame rearrangements with V and J assigned. A fraction of the clones does not appear; measured against another copy, unresolved V genes explain less than half of the discrepancy, and the remainder lacks a known reason. V and J calls and clone size are as listed in that table; D and trimming were resolved from the DNA. The sample table shows about 64,000 clones, and 60% to 85% are seen once. Roughly 5.1% of the sample rests with the top ten.

The receptor was isolated from a male donor in good health and CMV-seropositive. The specimen was PBMCs.

The CDR3 here reads CASTSGGSFYNEQFF. The sequenced DNA is TGTGCCAGCACTAGCGGGGGGTCTTTCTACAATGAGCAGTTCTTC. The chain was built from TRBV25-1 and TRBJ2-1, and 11 bases in between align with TRBD2. V ends up 7 bases short and J 3 bases short, with an unmatched junction base count of 5. CDR1 and CDR2 are read off the germline V gene as MGHDK and SYGVNS. The CDR3 has 15 amino acids, counting the end cysteine and phenylalanine. Only the CDR3 portion is preserved as DNA: 45 bases, with reading frame beginning at the first base.